The present T cell receptor (beta chain) was sequenced within a study of post-analysis software for immune sequencing data. Sequencing libraries made from TCR beta cDNA carried unique molecular identifiers. Around 500,000 cDNA molecules were obtained from about 0.98 to 11 million T cells. TCRdb recomputed calls from the PCR reads with MiXCR, one row per CDR3 protein. The sample lists about 430,000 distinct CDR3 sequences; less than 40% were seen once. CDR3 size: 12 residues. Germline V gene sequence: CDR1 DFQATT, CDR2 SNEGSKA (reference sequence). Overall study results and limits: Controls had significantly higher normalized Chao1 diversity than multiple sclerosis patients. The authors found that F measure strongly co-clustered same-batch samples. Included in a set of about five TRBV segments more frequent in patients than controls were TRBV5-6, TRBV5-1 and TRBV20-1.

The count of this clonotype is one. Its antigen is currently unknown. One end of the junction fails to match germline, which may point to a read error. The source material was blood. This receptor was taken from a girl aged 2-10 years with multiple sclerosis. The chain recombines TRBV20-1 with TRBJ2-3; D is undetermined. CDR3 residues: CRAIGGTDTQYF. CDR3 nucleotide sequence: TGCAGGGCTATTGGGGGCACAGATACGCAGTATTTT.